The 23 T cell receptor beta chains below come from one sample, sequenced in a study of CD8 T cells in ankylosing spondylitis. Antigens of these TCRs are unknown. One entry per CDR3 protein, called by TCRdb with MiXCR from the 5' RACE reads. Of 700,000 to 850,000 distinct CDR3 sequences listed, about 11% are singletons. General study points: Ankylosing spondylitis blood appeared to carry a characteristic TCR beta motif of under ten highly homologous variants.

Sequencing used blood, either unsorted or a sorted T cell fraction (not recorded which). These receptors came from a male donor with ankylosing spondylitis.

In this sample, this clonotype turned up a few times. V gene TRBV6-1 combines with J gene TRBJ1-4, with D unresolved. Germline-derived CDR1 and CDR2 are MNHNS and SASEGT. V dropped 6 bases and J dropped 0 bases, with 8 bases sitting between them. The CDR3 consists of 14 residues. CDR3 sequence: CASRDPTTNEKLFF. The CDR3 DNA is TGTGCCAGCAGGGATCCCACAACTAATGAAAAACTGTTTTTT.

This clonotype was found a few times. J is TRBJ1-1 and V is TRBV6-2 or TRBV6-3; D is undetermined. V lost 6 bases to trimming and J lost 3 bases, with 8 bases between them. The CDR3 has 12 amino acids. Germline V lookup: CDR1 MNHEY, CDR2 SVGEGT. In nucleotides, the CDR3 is TGTGCCAGCAGAGGGAGGCACACTGAAGCTTTCTTT. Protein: CASRGRHTEAFF.

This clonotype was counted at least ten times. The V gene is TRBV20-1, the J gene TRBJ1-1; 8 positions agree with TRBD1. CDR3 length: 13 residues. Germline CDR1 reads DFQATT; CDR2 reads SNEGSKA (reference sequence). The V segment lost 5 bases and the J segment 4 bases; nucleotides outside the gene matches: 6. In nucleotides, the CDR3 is TGCAGTGCTGGAAGGACAGGGATCACTGAAGCTTTCTTT. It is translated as CSAGRTGITEAFF.

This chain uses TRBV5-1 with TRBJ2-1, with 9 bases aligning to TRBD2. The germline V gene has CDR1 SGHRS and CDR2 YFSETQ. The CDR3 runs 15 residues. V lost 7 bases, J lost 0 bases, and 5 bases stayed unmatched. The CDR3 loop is CASGLATSSYNEQFF. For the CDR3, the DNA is TGCGCCAGCGGACTAGCGACATCCTCCTACAATGAGCAGTTCTTC.

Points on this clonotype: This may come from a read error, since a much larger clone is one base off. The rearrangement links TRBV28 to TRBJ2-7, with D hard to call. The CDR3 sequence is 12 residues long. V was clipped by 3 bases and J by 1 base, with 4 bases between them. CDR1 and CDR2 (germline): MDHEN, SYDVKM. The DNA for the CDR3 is TGTGCCAGCAGTTTCCCGTCCTACGAGCAGTACTTC. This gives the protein CASSFPSYEQYF.

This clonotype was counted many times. The CDR3 bases are TGCGCCAGCAGCCAAGAGTGGGACTACCTACGGACCCAGTACTTC. Amino acid sequence: CASSQEWDYLRTQYF. The chain joins TRBV4-3 to TRBJ2-5, with 7 bases that match TRBD2. CDR1 is LGHNA and CDR2 is YSLEER in the germline V gene. This CDR3 contains 15 residues. Unmatched junction bases numbered 8, after V lost 0 bases and J lost 7 bases.

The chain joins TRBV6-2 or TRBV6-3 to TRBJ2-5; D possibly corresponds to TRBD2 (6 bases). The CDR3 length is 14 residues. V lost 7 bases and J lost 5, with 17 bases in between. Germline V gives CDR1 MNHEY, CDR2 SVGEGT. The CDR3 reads CASTVKGGSETQYF. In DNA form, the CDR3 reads TGTGCCAGCACGGTCAAGGGAGGATCCGAGACCCAGTACTTC.

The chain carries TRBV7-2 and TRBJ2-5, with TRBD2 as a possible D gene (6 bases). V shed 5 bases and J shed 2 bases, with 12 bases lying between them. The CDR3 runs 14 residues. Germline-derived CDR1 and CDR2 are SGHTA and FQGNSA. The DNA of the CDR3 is TGTGCCAGCAGCCGCCGTCGGGGGCAAGAGACCCAGTACTTC. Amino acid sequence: CASSRRRGQETQYF.

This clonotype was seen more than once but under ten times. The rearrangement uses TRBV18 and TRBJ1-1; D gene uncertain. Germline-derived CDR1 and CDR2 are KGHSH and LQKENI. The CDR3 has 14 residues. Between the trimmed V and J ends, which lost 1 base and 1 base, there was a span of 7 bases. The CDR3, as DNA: TGTGCCAGCTCACCACTGGCGACGAACACTGAAGCTTTCTTT. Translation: CASSPLATNTEAFF.

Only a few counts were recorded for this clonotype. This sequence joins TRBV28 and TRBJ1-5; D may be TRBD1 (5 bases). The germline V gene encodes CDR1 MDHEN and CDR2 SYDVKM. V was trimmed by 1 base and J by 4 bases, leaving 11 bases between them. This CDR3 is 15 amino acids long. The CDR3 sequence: CASSLSRGWNQPQHF. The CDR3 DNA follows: TGTGCCAGCAGTTTATCGCGGGGCTGGAATCAGCCCCAGCATTTT.

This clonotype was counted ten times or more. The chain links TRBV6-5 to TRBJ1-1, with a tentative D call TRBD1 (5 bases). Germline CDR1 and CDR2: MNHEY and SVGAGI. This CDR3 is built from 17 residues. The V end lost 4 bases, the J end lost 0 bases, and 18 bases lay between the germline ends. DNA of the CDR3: TGTGCCAGCAGTTTGGGGCAACAAGACGGATTGAACACTGAAGCTTTCTTT. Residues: CASSLGQQDGLNTEAFF.

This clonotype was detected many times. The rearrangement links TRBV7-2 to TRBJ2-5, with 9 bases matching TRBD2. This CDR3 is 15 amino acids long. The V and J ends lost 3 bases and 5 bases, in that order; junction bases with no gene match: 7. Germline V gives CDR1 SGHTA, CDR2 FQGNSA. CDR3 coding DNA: TGTGCCAGCAGCTTTAGCGGGAGTAGGACGGAGACCCAGTACTTC. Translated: CASSFSGSRTETQYF.

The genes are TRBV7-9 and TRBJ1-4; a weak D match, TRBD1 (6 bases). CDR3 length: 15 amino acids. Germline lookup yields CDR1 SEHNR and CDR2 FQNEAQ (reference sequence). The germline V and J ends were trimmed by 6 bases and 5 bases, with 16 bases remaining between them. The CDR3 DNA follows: TGTGCCAGCAGGCCTAGGGGGGGCGAGAATGAAAAACTGTTTTTT. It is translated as CASRPRGGENEKLFF. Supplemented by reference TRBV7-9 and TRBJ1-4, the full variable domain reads DTGVSQNPRHKITKRGQNVTFRCDPISEHNRLYWYRQTLGQGPEFLTYFQNEAQLEKSRLLSDRFSAERPKGSFSTLEIQRTEQGDSAMYLCASRPRGGENEKLFFGSGTQLSVL.

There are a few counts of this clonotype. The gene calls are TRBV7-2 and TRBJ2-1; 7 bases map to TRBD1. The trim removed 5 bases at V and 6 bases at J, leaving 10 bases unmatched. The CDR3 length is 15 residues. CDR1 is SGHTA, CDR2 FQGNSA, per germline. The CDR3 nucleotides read TGTGCCAGCAGCCCCGGGACAGCGTACAGCAATGAGCAGTTCTTC. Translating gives CASSPGTAYSNEQFF. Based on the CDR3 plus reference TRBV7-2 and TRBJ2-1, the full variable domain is GAGVSQSPSNKVTEKGKDVELRCDPISGHTALYWYRQSLGQGLEFLIYFQGNSAPDKSGLPSDRFSAERTGGSVSTLTIQRTQQEDSAVYLCASSPGTAYSNEQFFGPGTRLTVL.

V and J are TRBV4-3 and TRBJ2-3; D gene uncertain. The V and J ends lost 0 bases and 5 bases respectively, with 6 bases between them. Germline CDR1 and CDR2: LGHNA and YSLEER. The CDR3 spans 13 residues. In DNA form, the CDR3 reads TGCGCCAGCAGCCAAGAGAAGGAAGATACGCAGTATTTT. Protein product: CASSQEKEDTQYF.

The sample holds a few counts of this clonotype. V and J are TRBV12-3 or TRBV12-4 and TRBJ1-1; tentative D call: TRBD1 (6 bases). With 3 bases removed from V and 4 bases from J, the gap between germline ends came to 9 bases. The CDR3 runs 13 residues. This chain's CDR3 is CASSFGQITEAFF. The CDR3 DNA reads TGTGCCAGCAGTTTCGGACAGATCACTGAAGCTTTCTTT.

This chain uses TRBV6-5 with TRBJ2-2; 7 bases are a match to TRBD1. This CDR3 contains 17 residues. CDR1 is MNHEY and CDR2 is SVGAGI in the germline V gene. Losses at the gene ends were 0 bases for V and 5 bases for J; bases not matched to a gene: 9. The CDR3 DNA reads TGTGCCAGCAGTTACTCCGGGGTTAGGGGGCGGACCGGGGAGCTGTTTTTT. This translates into CASSYSGVRGRTGELFF.

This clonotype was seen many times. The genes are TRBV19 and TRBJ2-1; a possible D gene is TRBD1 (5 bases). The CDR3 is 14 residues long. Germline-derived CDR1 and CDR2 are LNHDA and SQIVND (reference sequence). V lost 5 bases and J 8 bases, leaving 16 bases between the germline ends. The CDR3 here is CASSPHPGQDEQFF. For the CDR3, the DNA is TGTGCCAGTAGTCCCCACCCAGGGCAGGATGAGCAGTTCTTC. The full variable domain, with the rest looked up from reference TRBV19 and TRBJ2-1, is DGGITQSPKYLFRKEGQNVTLSCEQNLNHDAMYWYRQDPGQGLRLIYYSQIVNDFQKGDIAEGYSVSREKKESFPLTVTSAQKNPTAFYLCASSPHPGQDEQFFGPGTRLTVL.

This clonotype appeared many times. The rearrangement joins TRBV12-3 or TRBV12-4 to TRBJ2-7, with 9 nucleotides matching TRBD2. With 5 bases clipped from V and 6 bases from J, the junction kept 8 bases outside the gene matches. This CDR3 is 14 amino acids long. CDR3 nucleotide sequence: TGTGCCAGCAGTGACGGTTCGGGACTAGCCGAGCAGTACTTC. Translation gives CASSDGSGLAEQYF.

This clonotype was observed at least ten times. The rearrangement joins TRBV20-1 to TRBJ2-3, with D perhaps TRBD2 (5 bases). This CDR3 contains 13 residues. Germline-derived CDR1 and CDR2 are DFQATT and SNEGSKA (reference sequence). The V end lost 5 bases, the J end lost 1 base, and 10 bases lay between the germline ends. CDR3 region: CSAELRGTDTQYF. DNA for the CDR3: TGCAGTGCTGAATTGCGGGGCACAGATACGCAGTATTTT.

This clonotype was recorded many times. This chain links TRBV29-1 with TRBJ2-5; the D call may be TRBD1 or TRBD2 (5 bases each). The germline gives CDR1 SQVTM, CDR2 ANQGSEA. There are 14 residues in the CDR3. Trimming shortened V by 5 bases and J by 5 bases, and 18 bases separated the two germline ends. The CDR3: CSVQRDASLETQYF. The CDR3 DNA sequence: TGCAGCGTTCAACGGGACGCATCTTTGGAGACCCAGTACTTC.

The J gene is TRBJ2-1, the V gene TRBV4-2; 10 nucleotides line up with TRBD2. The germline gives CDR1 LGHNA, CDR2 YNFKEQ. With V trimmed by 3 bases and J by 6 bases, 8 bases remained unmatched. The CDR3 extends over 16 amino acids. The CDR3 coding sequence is TGTGCCAGCAGCCACCGAGCGGGAGGGGCTAGCAATGAGCAGTTCTTC. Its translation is CASSHRAGGASNEQFF.

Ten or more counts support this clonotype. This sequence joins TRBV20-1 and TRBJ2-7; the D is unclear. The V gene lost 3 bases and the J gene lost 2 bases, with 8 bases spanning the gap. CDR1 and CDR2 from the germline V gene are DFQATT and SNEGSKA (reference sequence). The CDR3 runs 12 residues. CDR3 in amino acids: CSARDGPYEQYF. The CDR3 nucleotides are TGCAGTGCTAGGGACGGCCCCTACGAGCAGTACTTC.